This is a list of T cell receptor beta chains from one sample in a study of regulatory T cells in long-lasting Graves disease. MiXCR, applied by TCRdb to the multiplex PCR reads, yields one record per CDR3 protein. The sample contains 350,000 to 450,000 distinct CDR3 sequences, approximately 25% of which appear only once. The source was peripheral blood mononuclear cells (PBMCs), collected when the disease was refractory, from a patient treated with antithyroid drugs. These receptors were obtained from a middle-aged woman with Graves disease. The CDR3 runs from the conserved cysteine through the conserved F or W. A D gene is named only where the DNA matches it firmly. The listing skips clone size in some rows; elsewhere it reads once, few, many or a size class.

V	J	D	size	DNA	CDR3
TRBV30	TRBJ2-7	TRBD1	few	TGTGCCTGGAGTAAGTTGGGGAAGACAGGGACAGAGCAGTACTTC	CAWSKLGKTGTEQYF
TRBV7-9	TRBJ2-5	-	many	TGTGCCAGCAGCTTAGCGGTATACGAGACCCAGTACTTC	CASSLAVYETQYF
TRBV7-2	TRBJ1-1	-	few	TGTGCCAGCAGCCTGGCCGGGGGGCATGGTCTAACTGAAGCTTTCTTT	CASSLAGGHGLTEAFF
TRBV28	TRBJ1-2	-	many	TGTGCCAGCAGTCTACCCGGACAGAGTAACTATGGCTACACCTTC	CASSLPGQSNYGYTF
TRBV2	TRBJ2-5	-	many	TGTGCCCCCGGGGGAAGCCAGTACTTC	CAPGGSQYF
TRBV12-3/TRBV12-4	TRBJ1-3	-	-	TGTGCCAGCAGTTTCATAGACTCTGGAAACACCATATATTTT	CASSFIDSGNTIYF
TRBV6-1	TRBJ2-5	TRBD2	many	TGTGCCAGCAGCAAACCCCGGACTAGCGATCAAGAGACCCAGTACTTC	CASSKPRTSDQETQYF
TRBV7-8	TRBJ2-5	TRBD2	many	TGTGCCAGCAGCCGGGGGGTCAGCGAGACCCAGTACTTC	CASSRGVSETQYF
TRBV28	TRBJ2-2	-	many	TGTGCCAGCAGTACAGGCCGGAGGGAGACCGGGGAGCTGTTTTTT	CASSTGRRETGELFF
TRBV6-2/TRBV6-3	TRBJ2-6	-	few	TGTGCCAGCAGTTACCACCCGGGGGCGGAGGGGGCCAACGTCCTGACTTTC	CASSYHPGAEGANVLTF
TRBV15	TRBJ2-2	-	many	TGTGCCACCAGCAAAAGCCTGGGCAGGGGGAACACCGGGGAGCTGTTTTTT	CATSKSLGRGNTGELFF
TRBV28	TRBJ2-7	-	many	TGTGCCAGCAGCGGGACACTTTACGAGCAGTACTTC	CASSGTLYEQYF
TRBV11-2	TRBJ2-2	-	many	TGTGCCAGCAGCTTAGATCTCGGCCCGAACACCGGGGAGCTGTTTTTT	CASSLDLGPNTGELFF
TRBV3-1	TRBJ1-6	-	-	TGTGCCAGCAGCCAAGGAGGGACGAATTCACCCCTCCACTTT	CASSQGGTNSPLHF
TRBV20-1	TRBJ2-7	TRBD1	many	TGCAGTGCTAGGGACAGGGTCTACGAGCAGTACTTC	CSARDRVYEQYF
TRBV5-1	TRBJ1-2	-	once	TGCGCCAGCAGCTTGGGGGGAGCTGACTATGGCTACACCTTC	CASSLGGADYGYTF
TRBV11-2	TRBJ2-7	TRBD2	once	TGTGCCAGCAGCTCGTTAGCGGGAATCTACTACGAGCAGTACTTC	CASSSLAGIYYEQYF
TRBV12-3/TRBV12-4	TRBJ1-1	-	many	TGTGCCAGCAGAAACGACCGGGATGTGGGCACTGAAGCTTTCTTT	CASRNDRDVGTEAFF
TRBV12-3/TRBV12-4	TRBJ1-5	-	few	TGTGCCAGCAGAGACAGTCTCAATCAGCCCCAGCATTTT	CASRDSLNQPQHF
TRBV19	TRBJ1-1	-	-	TGTGCCAGTATCGATACCATGAACACTGAAGCTTTCTTT	CASIDTMNTEAFF
TRBV28	TRBJ2-1	-	-	TGTGCTAGCAGGCAACTGGACTGGGGGAATGAGCAGTTCTTC	CASRQLDWGNEQFF
TRBV11-2	TRBJ2-3	TRBD2	-	TGTGCCAGCAGCTTCGAAGGACTAGCGAACATGGTAGATACGCAGTATTTT	CASSFEGLANMVDTQYF
TRBV3-1	TRBJ2-7	TRBD2	few	TGTGCCAGCAGCCAAGGTTTATCGACTAGCGGTACACTAGAGCAGTACTTC	CASSQGLSTSGTLEQYF
TRBV12-3/TRBV12-4	TRBJ1-4	-	many	TGTGCCAGCACGACCGGACAGTTAAATGAAAAACTGTTTTTT	CASTTGQLNEKLFF
TRBV29-1	TRBJ2-7	-	-	TGCAACGTTGGGAACAGGACCTCCTACGAGCAGTACTTC	CNVGNRTSYEQYF
TRBV7-2	TRBJ2-3	-	few	TGTGCCAGCAACCCTACTAGCACAGATACGCAGTATTTT	CASNPTSTDTQYF
TRBV11-2	TRBJ1-5	-	many	TGTGCCAGCAGCTTAGACGGGGTGGGGAGCAATCAGCCCCAGCATTTT	CASSLDGVGSNQPQHF
TRBV28	TRBJ2-6	-	many	TGTGCCAGCAGATTCAGGTTAACGGGTGGGGCCAACGTCCTGACTTTC	CASRFRLTGGANVLTF
TRBV28	TRBJ2-2	TRBD2	many	TGTGCCAGCAGTCTTAGCGGGACGCCCACCGGGGAGCTGTTTTTT	CASSLSGTPTGELFF
TRBV2	TRBJ2-7	TRBD1	many	TGTGCCAGCAGACGGGACAGCCGATTCTACGAGCAGTACTTC	CASRRDSRFYEQYF
TRBV10-3	TRBJ2-7	TRBD2	-	TGTGCCATCAGTGAGTCAACGGGGGGCTACGAGCAGTACTTC	CAISESTGGYEQYF
TRBV5-1	TRBJ2-3	-	-	TGCGCCAGCAGCCACGGGACTGGTCGACGCACAGATACGCAGTATTTT	CASSHGTGRRTDTQYF
TRBV6-9	TRBJ2-3	-	few	TGTGCCAGCAGTTATGTGTGGGGAGTGGATACGCAGTATTTT	CASSYVWGVDTQYF
TRBV28	TRBJ2-5	-	many	TGTGCCAGCAGTACCCTAGTTAGAGGGAGCTTCCAAGAGACCCAGTACTTC	CASSTLVRGSFQETQYF
TRBV2	TRBJ1-2	-	-	TGTGCCAGCAGCTCCGACGTGGCAGGCTATGGCTACACCTTC	CASSSDVAGYGYTF
TRBV28	TRBJ2-7	-	once	TGTACCAGCAGTTCGGGTCGCTACGAGCAGTACTTC	CTSSSGRYEQYF
TRBV2	TRBJ2-6	TRBD2	-	TGTGCCAGCAGTGAAGGGGGGGGGGGACCCTCTGGGGCCAACGTCCTGACTTTC	CASSEGGGGPSGANVLTF
TRBV20-1	TRBJ2-7	TRBD1	-	TGCAGTGCTAGAGATCCGGGACAGGGCACCTACGAGCAGTACTTC	CSARDPGQGTYEQYF
TRBV6-1	TRBJ2-1	TRBD2	-	TGTGCCAGCAGGAAAAGCGGGAGTGGGAACAATGAGCAGTTCTTC	CASRKSGSGNNEQFF
TRBV5-1	TRBJ1-1	-	few	TGCGCCAGCAGCTTATTATCAGGGGACACTGAAGCTTTCTTT	CASSLLSGDTEAFF